A single count supports the clone carrying this TCR beta chain. This sample was taken from a study of shared clonotypes between healthy human individuals. Cells designated naive CD8 were CD45RO-negative and were positively selected for CCR7, with terminally differentiated effector memory CD45RA+ cells excluded. Here immunoSEQ multiplex PCR was the method, and the copy in TCRdb shows in-frame clones only, minus some. The sample lists some 2,100,000 clones; about 92% were seen once. This receptor was identified in a man between 18 and 35 years old in good health. Some clones in this sample may be carry-over from other donors' samples. Sequencing was done on a sample of naive CD8+ T cells from PBMCs.

The DNA of the CDR3 is TGTGCCAGCAGCTTGGGGGGGCCCTACAATGAGCAGTTCTTC. It yields the protein CASSLGGPYNEQFF. The V call is TRBV5-5, the J call TRBJ2-1; D is perhaps TRBD1 (6 bases). Germline CDR1 reads SGHKS; CDR2 reads YYEKEE (reference sequence). The V end was cut by 0 bases, the J end by 2 bases, with 6 bases between. The CDR3 runs 14 residues.